This T cell receptor beta chain was profiled in a study of CD8+ T cells in alopecia areata. For the study at large: Tofacitinib treatment spanned 6 to 18 months, with 6 months off drug afterward.

The CDR3 is 15 amino acids. CDR1 is GTSNPN and CDR2 is SVGIG in the germline V gene (reference sequence). Trimming took 0 bases from V and 5 from J; bases not matched to a gene: 7. RNA extraction was followed by reverse transcription into cDNA, which acted as the sequencing template. Libraries were prepared by immunoSEQ multiplex PCR; TCRdb keeps only in-frame clonotypes and omits some of them. The sample has roughly 150,000 clones, 87% seen once. The chain links TRBV30 to TRBJ2-4, with 7 bases identical to TRBD1. Sequencing used CD8+ T cells sorted from blood, obtained at week 0. This clonotype was sampled from a human donor with alopecia areata. CDR3 amino acids: CAWSVRRGPENIQYF. The CDR3 DNA reads TGTGCCTGGAGTGTAAGAAGGGGGCCCGAAAACATTCAGTACTTC.